The source of this TCR beta chain is a study of blood T cell repertoires in COVID-19. As for the study in general: The United States, Italy and Spain supplied acute and convalescent COVID-19 samples.

Recruits, aged roughly 18 to 89 years, lived in under 25 US areas. Allocation to cohorts depended on clinical history reported by the participants. Trimming stripped 1 base from V and 7 bases from J, with 11 bases between. The CDR3 has 13 residues. From germline, CDR1 is KGHSH and CDR2 LQKENI. As processed by the authors: Cell counts per sample came from amplifying reference gene primers. Measured with immunoSEQ multiplex PCR; TCRdb has only the in-frame clones, and not every one. V, J and clone size are those of that table, while D and trimming were read from the DNA. The profile shows 430,000 or so clones, roughly 88% of them singletons.

The TCR originated in a woman in her 40s who had recovered from COVID-19. Sequences were obtained from PBMCs or T cells enriched from blood (not recorded which). This sequence joins TRBV18 and TRBJ2-7; TRBD1 might be the D (5 bases). CDR3 sequence reads: CASSPRRAREQYF. The CDR3 DNA follows: TGTGCCAGCTCACCACGCAGGGCACGGGAGCAGTACTTC.